The T cell receptor beta chain under discussion was sequenced for a study of CD8 T cells in ankylosing spondylitis. TCRdb re-called the 5' RACE reads through MiXCR, storing one row per CDR3 protein. Seen here are 450,000 to 550,000 distinct CDR3 sequences, over 4% observed once, and the top ten hold roughly 3.3%. This clonotype has at least ten counts. What it binds is unknown. The CDR3 runs 11 residues. In germline, CDR1 is SQVTM, CDR2 ANQGSEA. The V gene lost 2 bases and the J gene lost 10 bases, with 8 bases spanning the gap. Whole-study results and caveats: A TCR beta motif of 7 to 9 highly homologous variants seemed to mark ankylosing spondylitis blood.

The sample was blood, either unsorted or a sorted T cell fraction (not recorded which). The TCR sequence derives from a male donor with ankylosing spondylitis. V is TRBV29-1 and J is TRBJ1-4; D remains ambiguous. This CDR3 reads CSVELPGKLFF. The CDR3 DNA is TGCAGCGTTGAACTGCCGGGAAAACTGTTTTTT.